This T cell receptor beta chain was identified during a study of blood T cell repertoires in COVID-19. Study details: T cells, B-cell-depleted T cells, or PBMCs provided the cDNA or gDNA that served as material.

Per germline, CDR1 MNHEY and CDR2 SVGAGI. The CDR3 has 15 amino acids. V was pared by 1 base and J by 10 bases, with 4 bases of the junction left unmatched. Data came from immunoSEQ multiplex PCR; TCRdb stores just in-frame clones and leaves some out. The table has around 150,000 clones, 85% seen once; the top ten hold 3% to 4%. The rearrangement joins TRBV6-5 to TRBJ1-6; 10 positions match TRBD1. The clonotype comes from a human donor with acute or convalescent COVID-19. The donor label of this sample is uncertain. The sample taken for sequencing was peripheral blood. The DNA of the CDR3 is TGTGCCAGCAGTTACTTCGGGACAGGGGAATCACCCCTCCACTTT. Amino acids: CASSYFGTGESPLHF.